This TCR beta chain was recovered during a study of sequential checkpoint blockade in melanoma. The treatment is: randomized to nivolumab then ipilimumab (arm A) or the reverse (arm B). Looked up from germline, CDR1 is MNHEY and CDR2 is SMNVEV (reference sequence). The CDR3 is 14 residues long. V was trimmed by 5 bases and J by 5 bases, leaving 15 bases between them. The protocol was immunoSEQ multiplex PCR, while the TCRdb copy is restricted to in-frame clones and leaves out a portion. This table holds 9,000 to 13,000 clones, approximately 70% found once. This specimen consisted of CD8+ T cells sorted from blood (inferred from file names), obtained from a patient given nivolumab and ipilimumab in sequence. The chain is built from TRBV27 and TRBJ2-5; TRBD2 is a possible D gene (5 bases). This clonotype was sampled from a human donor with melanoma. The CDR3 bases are TGTGCCAGCAGTCCGGGGTGGGCCGGGGAGACCCAGTACTTC. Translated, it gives CASSPGWAGETQYF.